Presented here are 5 T cell receptor beta chains from one specimen sequenced in a study of T-cell reconstitution after alpha-beta-depleted transplantation in children. Unique molecular identifiers were used in preparing the TCRbeta library. Each CDR3 protein gets one entry after TCRdb re-called the PCR reads with MiXCR. The sample yields a few hundred thousand distinct CDR3 sequences, 10% seen once. Source: PBMCs from the stem cell graft donor, taken from the stem cell graft. The receptors here all came from a human donor who donated a stem cell graft to a child with acute lymphoblastic leukemia.

The chain has TRBV2 and TRBJ2-1, with 7 nucleotides matching TRBD2. After removal of 6 bases from V and 3 bases from J, the junction contained 11 bases not matched to a gene. The length of the CDR3 is 16 residues. CDR1 and CDR2 (germline): SNHLY, FYNNEI. For the CDR3, the DNA is TGTGCCAGCAGACCCCTATCCGCGGGAGTCTACAATGAGCAGTTCTTC. Protein product: CASRPLSAGVYNEQFF.

This chain joins TRBV27 and TRBJ2-7; no reliable D call. The V and J ends lost 4 bases and 3 bases respectively, with 19 bases between them. This CDR3 comprises 16 residues. CDR1 and CDR2 from the germline V gene are MNHEY and SMNVEV (reference sequence). The DNA of the CDR3 is TGTGCCAGCAGTTCATATCTCCGGGCCGAGAACTACGAGCAGTACTTC. Protein: CASSSYLRAENYEQYF.

The sample holds a few counts of this clonotype. The chain carries TRBV5-1 and TRBJ1-2, with TRBD1 matching over 8 bases. The germline gives CDR1 SGHRS, CDR2 YFSETQ. V was pared by 0 bases and J by 3 bases, with 7 bases of the junction left unmatched. The CDR3 has 16 residues. CDR3 region: CASSLDPDRVYYGYTF. CDR3 DNA: TGCGCCAGCAGCTTGGACCCGGACAGGGTTTACTATGGCTACACCTTC.

This clonotype has a count of ten or more. V gene TRBV7-9 combines with J gene TRBJ2-3; maybe TRBD2 (6 bases). There are 14 residues in the CDR3. Trimming pared 4 bases from V and 8 bases from J, leaving 16 bases between. CDR1 SEHNR and CDR2 FQNEAQ come from the germline V gene (reference sequence). The DNA for the CDR3 is TGTGCCAGCAGCTCACCAGCCCCCGGGGGTACGCAGTATTTT. Its protein is CASSSPAPGGTQYF.

This chain joins TRBV6-4 and TRBJ2-1, with 12 bases aligning to TRBD1. The CDR3 runs to 19 residues. The J segment lost 4 bases and the V segment lost 11 bases, leaving 21 bases of the junction unmatched. Per germline, CDR1 MRHNA and CDR2 SNTAGT. CDR3 nucleotide sequence: TGTGCCTTCTGCCACCCGGGACAGGGGGCGTTTCGGTCATACAATGAGCAGTTCTTC. It codes for CAFCHPGQGAFRSYNEQFF.